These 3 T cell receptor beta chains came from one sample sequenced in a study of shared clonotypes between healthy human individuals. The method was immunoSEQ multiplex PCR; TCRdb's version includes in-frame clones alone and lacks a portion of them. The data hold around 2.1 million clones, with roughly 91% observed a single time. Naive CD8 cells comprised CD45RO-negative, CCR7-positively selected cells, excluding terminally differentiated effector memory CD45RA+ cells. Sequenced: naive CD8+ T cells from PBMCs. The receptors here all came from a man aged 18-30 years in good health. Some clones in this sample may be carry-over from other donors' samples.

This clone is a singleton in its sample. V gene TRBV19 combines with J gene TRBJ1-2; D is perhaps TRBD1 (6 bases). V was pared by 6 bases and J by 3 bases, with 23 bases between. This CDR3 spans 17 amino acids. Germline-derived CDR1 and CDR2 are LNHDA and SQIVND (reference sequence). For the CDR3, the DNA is TGTGCCAGTAGGACAGGACAGAATCACCCCAGGGACTATGGCTACACCTTC. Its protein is CASRTGQNHPRDYGYTF. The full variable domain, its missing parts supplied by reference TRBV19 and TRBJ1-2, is DGGITQSPKYLFRKEGQNVTLSCEQNLNHDAMYWYRQDPGQGLRLIYYSQIVNDFQKGDIAEGYSVSREKKESFPLTVTSAQKNPTAFYLCASRTGQNHPRDYGYTFGSGTRLTVV.

CDR3 bases: TGCGCCAGCAGCGAGACTAGCCTAACGGGCACAGATACGCAGTATTTT. As protein: CASSETSLTGTDTQYF. The chain has TRBV5-1 and TRBJ2-3, with 7 bases matching TRBD2. V dropped 4 bases and J dropped 1; count of bases not matched to a gene: 9. There are 16 residues in the CDR3. The germline gives CDR1 SGHRS, CDR2 YFSETQ. Full variable domain (outside the CDR3, taken from reference TRBV5-1 and TRBJ2-3): KAGVTQTPRYLIKTRGQQVTLSCSPISGHRSVSWYQQTPGQGLQFLFEYFSETQRNKGNFPGRFSGRQFSNSRSEMNVSTLELGDSALYLCASSETSLTGTDTQYFGPGTRLTVL.

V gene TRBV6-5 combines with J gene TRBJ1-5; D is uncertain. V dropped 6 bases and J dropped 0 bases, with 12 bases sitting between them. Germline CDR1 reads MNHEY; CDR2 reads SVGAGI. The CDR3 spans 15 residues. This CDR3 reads CASRTSAYSNQPQHF. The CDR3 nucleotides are TGTGCCAGCAGGACCTCCGCCTATAGCAATCAGCCCCAGCATTTT.